The T cell receptor beta chain under discussion was sequenced for a study of early T cells in non-severe SARS-CoV-2 infection. As for the study in general: Sequencing of unsorted whole blood was done on bulk RNA, leaving chains unpaired.

J was trimmed by 7 bases and V by 3 bases; bases with no gene match: 8. This CDR3 has 15 residues. Germline V lookup: CDR1 MNHNS, CDR2 SASEGT. Many counts were recorded for this clonotype. Its target is unknown. Study-level points and caveats: Using VDJdb, the matching emphasized anti-spike CD8 responses while missing private and CD4 specificities.

Each single cDNA molecule received a unique molecular identifier. One entry per CDR3 protein results from TCRdb running MiXCR on the 5' RACE reads. There are 75,000 to 90,000 distinct CDR3 sequences in the sample; more than 5% occur only once, and roughly 7.8% lies in the top ten. The source of this sequence is an adult who was a healthcare worker with PCR-confirmed SARS-CoV-2 infection or an uninfected control (not recorded which). Sequences were obtained from whole blood. J is TRBJ1-5 and V is TRBV6-1; 8 nucleotides match TRBD1. CDR3 in amino acids: CASSEMSQGAQPQHF. DNA for the CDR3: TGTGCCAGCAGTGAGATGTCCCAGGGGGCGCAGCCCCAGCATTTT.